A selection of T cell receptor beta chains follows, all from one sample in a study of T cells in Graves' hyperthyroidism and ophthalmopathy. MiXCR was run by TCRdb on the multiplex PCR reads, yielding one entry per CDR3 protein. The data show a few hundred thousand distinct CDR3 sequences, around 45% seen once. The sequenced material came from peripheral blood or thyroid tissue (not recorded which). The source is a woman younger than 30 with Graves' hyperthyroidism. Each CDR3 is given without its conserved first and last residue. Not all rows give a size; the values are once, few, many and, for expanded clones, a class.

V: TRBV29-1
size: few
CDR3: SSDRGHGYT

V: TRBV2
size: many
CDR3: ATNGQGSEPQH

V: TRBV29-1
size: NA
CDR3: SSGDTRATSRYGYT

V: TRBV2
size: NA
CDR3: ASIGTSGTSYEQY

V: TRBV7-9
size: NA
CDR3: ASSLASTVNQPQH

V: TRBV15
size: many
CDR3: ATSTDSVKPDEQY

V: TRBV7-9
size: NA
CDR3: ASSFVFSGQPQH

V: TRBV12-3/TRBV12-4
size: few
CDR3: ASNPTGFGEAF

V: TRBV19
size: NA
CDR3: ASSPSQDIGDGT

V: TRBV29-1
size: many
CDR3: SVESPLAGVDEQY

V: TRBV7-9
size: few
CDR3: ASSSEGQGYETQY

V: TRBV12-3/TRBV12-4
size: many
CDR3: ASSTWGQNTEAF

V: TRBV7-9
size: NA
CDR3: ASRSTDYEQY

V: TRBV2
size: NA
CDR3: ASSAGTEYTGELF

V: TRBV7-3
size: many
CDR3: ASSLRNEQY

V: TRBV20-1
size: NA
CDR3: SALISGQAYEQY

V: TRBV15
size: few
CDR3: ASSPGQGDSNQPQH

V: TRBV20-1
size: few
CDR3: SAGFRGSVETQY

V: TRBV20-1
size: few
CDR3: SARTPTVYEQY

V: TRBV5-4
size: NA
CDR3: ASSSGPEDTEAF

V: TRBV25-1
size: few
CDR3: ASRSRGNTEAF

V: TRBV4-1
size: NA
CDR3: ASSPDIGSIPETQY

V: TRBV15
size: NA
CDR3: ATSRDGGLSDEKLF

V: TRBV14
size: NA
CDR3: ASSRLGQGTYGYT

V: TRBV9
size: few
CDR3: ASSVDVETEAF

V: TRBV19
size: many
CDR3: ASRTTGVDYGYT

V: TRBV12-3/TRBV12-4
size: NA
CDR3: ASRPDTTNEKLF

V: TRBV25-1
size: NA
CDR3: ASRSGATNEKLF

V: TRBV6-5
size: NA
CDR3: ASSPRQGADEETQY

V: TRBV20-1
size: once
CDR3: SATPPGGGQETQY

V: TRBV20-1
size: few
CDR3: SARDLERSEQY

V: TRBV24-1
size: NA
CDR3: ATGDFGPGNGELF

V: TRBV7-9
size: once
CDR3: ASSLAGQDFYGYT

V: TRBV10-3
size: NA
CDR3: ASFRIGYT

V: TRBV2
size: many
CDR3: ASTYVGGQDGYT

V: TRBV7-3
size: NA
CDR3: ASSLTAMTGELF

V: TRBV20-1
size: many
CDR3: SARTSSYEQY

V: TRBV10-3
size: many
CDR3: ASSKDEYTEAF

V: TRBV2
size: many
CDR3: ASSRGVAVETQY

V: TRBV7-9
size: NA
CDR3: ASSLGPKGAEAF

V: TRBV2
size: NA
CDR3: ASSREAGANVLT

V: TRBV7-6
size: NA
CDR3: ASSHETGYQPQH

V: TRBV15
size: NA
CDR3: ATSRGTGREKLF

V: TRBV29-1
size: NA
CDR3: SILTSGGETQY

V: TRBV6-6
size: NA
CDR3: ASSFGLAGGQETQY

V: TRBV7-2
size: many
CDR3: ASSPRGRHYEQY

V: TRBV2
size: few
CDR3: ASSLRGGGSGLGFYEQY

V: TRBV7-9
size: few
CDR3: ASSLQDDYEQY

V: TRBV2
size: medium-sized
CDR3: ASMKGVNTEAF